This is a list of T cell receptor beta chains from one sample in a study of T-cell memory formation after mild COVID-19. TCRdb redid the calling of the 5' RACE reads with MiXCR, one entry per CDR3 protein. The sample shows over 400,000 distinct CDR3 sequences, under 25% of them seen only once. The sequenced sample consisted of PBMCs or a T cell subset sorted from them (not recorded which). These receptors originate from an adult woman who had mild COVID-19 (a few samples of this study predate the infection). Cell type and time point are not known. CDR3s include the opening cysteine and the closing phenylalanine or tryptophan. Each record gives: V gene, D gene, J gene, clone size, CDR3 protein, CDR3 DNA. D genes are given only for firm matches. Not all rows give a size; the values are once, few, many and, for expanded clones, a class.

>TRBV29-1|NA|TRBJ1-1|few
CSVRGNTEAFF
TGCAGCGTTCGAGGGAACACTGAAGCTTTCTTT
>TRBV27|TRBD1|TRBJ2-1|NA
CASRRTGEQFF
TGTGCCAGCAGACGGACAGGTGAGCAGTTCTTC
>TRBV29-1|TRBD2|TRBJ2-7|few
CSARSGLAGSEQYF
TGCAGCGCCCGGAGCGGTTTAGCGGGAAGCGAGCAGTACTTC
>TRBV5-1|TRBD1|TRBJ2-7|few
CASSSPGQGDEQYF
TGCGCCAGCAGCTCTCCGGGACAGGGGGACGAGCAGTACTTC
>TRBV7-9|TRBD1|TRBJ2-5|few
CASRQRDRGQETQYF
TGTGCCAGCAGACAACGGGACAGGGGGCAAGAGACCCAGTACTTC
>TRBV12-3/TRBV12-4|NA|TRBJ1-1|few
CASRKQSTEAFF
TGTGCCAGCAGAAAACAGAGCACTGAAGCTTTCTTT
>TRBV9|NA|TRBJ2-7|NA
CASSVVGSSYEQYF
TGTGCCAGCAGCGTAGTGGGCAGTTCCTACGAGCAGTACTTC
>TRBV5-6|NA|TRBJ2-7|NA
CASTVTRDIDEQYF
TGTGCCAGCACCGTCACGAGGGATATCGACGAGCAGTACTTC
>TRBV29-1|NA|TRBJ1-2|few
CSVRGGDGYTF
TGCAGCGTCAGGGGTGGCGATGGCTACACCTTC
>TRBV5-1|NA|TRBJ2-1|few
CASSLVVHEQFF
TGCGCCAGCAGCTTGGTAGTGCATGAGCAGTTCTTC
>TRBV24-1|NA|TRBJ2-5|NA
CATGDGLGETQYF
TGTGCCACCGGCGACGGACTGGGAGAGACCCAGTACTTC
>TRBV7-9|NA|TRBJ1-2|few
CASSLAGYYGYTF
TGTGCCAGCAGCTTAGCCGGATACTATGGCTACACCTTC
>TRBV6-1|NA|TRBJ2-1|NA
CASSGTRMFF
TGTGCCAGCAGCGGGACCAGGATGTTCTTC
>TRBV7-9|NA|TRBJ2-4|few
CASSLEGSQNIQYF
TGTGCCAGCAGCCTTGAGGGCAGCCAAAACATTCAGTACTTC
>TRBV5-1|TRBD1|TRBJ2-4|many
CASSLDRGGNIQYF
TGCGCCAGCAGCTTGGACAGGGGTGGAAACATTCAGTACTTC